Sequencing of this TCR beta chain was carried out in a study of monozygotic twins with inflammatory bowel disease. Investigators made cDNA in eight separate reactions per sample. Both TCRalpha and TCRbeta cDNA were subjected to two nested PCRs lasting about 16 and 10 cycles. TCRdb re-called the 5' RACE reads and gives one entry per CDR3 protein, without DNA. The sample holds approximately 160,000 distinct CDR3 sequences. A word on this clonotype: What it binds is not known.

The CDR3 runs to 14 residues. Per germline, CDR1 SEHNR and CDR2 FQNEAQ (reference sequence). General observations from the study: TCRbeta inverse Simpson diversity was decreased in IBD patients versus healthy co-twins.

Material: blood. The rearrangement links TRBV7-9 to TRBJ2-2; without DNA, the TCRdb call of TRBD2 cannot be checked. This clonotype was obtained from a human donor with ulcerative colitis or Crohn's disease, or a healthy co-twin of an affected twin (not recorded which). The CDR3 spells CASSLWGVTGELFF.